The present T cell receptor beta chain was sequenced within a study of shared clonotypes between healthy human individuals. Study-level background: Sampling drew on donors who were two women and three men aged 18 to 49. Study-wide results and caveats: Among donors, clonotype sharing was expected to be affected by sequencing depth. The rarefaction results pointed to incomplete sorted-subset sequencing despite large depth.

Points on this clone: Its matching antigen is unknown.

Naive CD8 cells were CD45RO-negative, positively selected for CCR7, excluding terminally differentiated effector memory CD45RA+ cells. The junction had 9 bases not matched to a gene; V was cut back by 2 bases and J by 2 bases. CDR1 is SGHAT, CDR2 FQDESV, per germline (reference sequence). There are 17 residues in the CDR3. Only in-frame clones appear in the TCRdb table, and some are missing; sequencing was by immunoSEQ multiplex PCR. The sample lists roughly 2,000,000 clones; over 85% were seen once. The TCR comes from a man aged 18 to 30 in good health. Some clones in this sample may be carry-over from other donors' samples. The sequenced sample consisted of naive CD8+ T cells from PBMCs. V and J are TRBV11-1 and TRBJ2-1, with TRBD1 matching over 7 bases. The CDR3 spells CASSLSRQGRTYNEQFF. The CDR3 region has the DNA TGTGCCAGCAGCTTAAGCCGACAGGGAAGGACCTACAATGAGCAGTTCTTC. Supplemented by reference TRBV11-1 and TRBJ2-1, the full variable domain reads EAEVAQSPRYKITEKSQAVAFWCDPISGHATLYWYRQILGQGPELLVQFQDESVVDDSQLPKDRFSAERLKGVDSTLKIQPAELGDSAMYLCASSLSRQGRTYNEQFFGPGTRLTVL.